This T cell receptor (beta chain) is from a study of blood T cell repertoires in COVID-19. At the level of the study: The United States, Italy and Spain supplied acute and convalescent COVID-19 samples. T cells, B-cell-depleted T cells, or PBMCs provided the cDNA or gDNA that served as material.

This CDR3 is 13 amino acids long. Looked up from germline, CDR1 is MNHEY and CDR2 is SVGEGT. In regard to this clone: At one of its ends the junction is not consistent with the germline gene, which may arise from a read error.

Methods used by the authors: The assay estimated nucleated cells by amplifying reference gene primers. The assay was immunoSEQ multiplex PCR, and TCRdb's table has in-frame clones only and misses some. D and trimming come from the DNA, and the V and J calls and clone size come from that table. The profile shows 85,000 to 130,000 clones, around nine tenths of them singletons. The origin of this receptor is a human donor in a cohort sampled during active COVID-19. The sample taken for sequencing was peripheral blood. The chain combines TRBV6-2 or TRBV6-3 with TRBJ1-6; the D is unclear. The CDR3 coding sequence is TGTGCCACCAGTGTCGGGAATAATTCACCCCTCCACTTT. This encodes CATSVGNNSPLHF.